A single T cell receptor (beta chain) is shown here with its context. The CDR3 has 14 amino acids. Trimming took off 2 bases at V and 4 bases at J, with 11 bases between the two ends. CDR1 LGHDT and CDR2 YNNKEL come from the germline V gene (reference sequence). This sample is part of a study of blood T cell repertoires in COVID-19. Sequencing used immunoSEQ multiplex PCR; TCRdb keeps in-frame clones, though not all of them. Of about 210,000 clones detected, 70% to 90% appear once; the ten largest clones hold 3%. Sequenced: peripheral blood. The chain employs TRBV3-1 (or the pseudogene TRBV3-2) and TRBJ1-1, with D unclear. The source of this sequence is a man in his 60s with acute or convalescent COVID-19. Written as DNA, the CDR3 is TGTGCCAGCAGCCAAACTGAGCGTGGCACTGAAGCTTTCTTT. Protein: CASSQTERGTEAFF.